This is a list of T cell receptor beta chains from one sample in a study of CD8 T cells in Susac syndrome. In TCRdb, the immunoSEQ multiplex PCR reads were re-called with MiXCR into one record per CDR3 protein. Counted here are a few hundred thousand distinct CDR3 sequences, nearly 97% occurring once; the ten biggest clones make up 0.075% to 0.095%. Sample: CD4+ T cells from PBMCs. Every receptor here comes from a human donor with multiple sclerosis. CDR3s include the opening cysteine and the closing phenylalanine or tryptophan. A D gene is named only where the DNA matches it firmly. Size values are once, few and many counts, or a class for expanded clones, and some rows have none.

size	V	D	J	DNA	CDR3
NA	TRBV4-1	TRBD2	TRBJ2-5	TGCGCCAGCGGTAAACCGGGACTAGGACAAGAGACCCAGTACTTC	CASGKPGLGQETQYF
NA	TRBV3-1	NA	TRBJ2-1	TGTGCCAGCAGCCAAGCCGGACTAACCTACAATGAGCAGTTCTTC	CASSQAGLTYNEQFF
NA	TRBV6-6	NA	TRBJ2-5	TGTGCCAGCAGAAGCAGCAAAGAGACCCAGTACTTC	CASRSSKETQYF
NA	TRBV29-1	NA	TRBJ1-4	TGCAGCGCAGCGGGGGGCGCTAATGAAAAACTGTTTTTT	CSAAGGANEKLFF
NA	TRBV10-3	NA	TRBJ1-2	TGTGCCATCAGTGAGGTCGGAAACTATGGCTACACCTTC	CAISEVGNYGYTF
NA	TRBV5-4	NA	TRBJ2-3	TGTGCCCTGCCACACAGGTCTAGCACAGATACGCAGTATTTT	CALPHRSSTDTQYF
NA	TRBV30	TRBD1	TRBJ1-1	TGTGCCTGGGAGGATAGGAGGGGGCTCACTGAAGCTTTCTTT	CAWEDRRGLTEAFF
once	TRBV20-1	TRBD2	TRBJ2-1	TGCAGTGCCGGGACTAGCGTTACCTACAATGAGCAGTTCTTC	CSAGTSVTYNEQFF
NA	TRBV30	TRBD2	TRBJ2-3	TGTGCCTGGAGGGGACTAGCGACAGATACGCAGTATTTT	CAWRGLATDTQYF
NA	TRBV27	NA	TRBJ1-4	TGTGCCAGCAGTTTAACCTTTGAACGGAGAAATGAAAAACTGTTTTTT	CASSLTFERRNEKLFF
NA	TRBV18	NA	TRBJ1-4	TGTGCCAGCTCCTCCGCGGCAAATTTAATCAATGAAAAACTGTTTTTT	CASSSAANLINEKLFF
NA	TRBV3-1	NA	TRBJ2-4	TGTGCCAGCAGCCAAGGAACAGGAACGCACATTCAGTACTTC	CASSQGTGTHIQYF
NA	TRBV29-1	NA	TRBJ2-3	TGCAGCGCGTCGGTTGCAGGGGGCACAGATACGCAGTATTTT	CSASVAGGTDTQYF
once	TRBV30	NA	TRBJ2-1	TGTGCCTGGAGTCCAGAGGGCGGTGAGCAGTTCTTC	CAWSPEGGEQFF
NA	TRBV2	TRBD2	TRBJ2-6	TGTGCCAGCAGTGAAATCGCTAGCGGGCCGAGCTCTGGGGCCAACGTCCTGACTTTC	CASSEIASGPSSGANVLTF
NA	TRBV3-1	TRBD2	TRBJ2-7	TGTGCCAGCAGCCGCGGGAGCTACCGGGACGCCGCCTACGAGCAGTACTTC	CASSRGSYRDAAYEQYF
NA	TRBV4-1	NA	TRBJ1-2	TGCGCCAGCAGCCAAGGGGACACATTGGTGGGCTATGGCTACACCTTC	CASSQGDTLVGYGYTF
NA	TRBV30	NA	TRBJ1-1	TGTGCCTGGAGGGACGGATGGAACACTGAAGCTTTCTTT	CAWRDGWNTEAFF
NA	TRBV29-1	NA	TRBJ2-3	TGCAGCGTCGACGGGACAAGTGGTGGGGATACGCAGTATTTT	CSVDGTSGGDTQYF
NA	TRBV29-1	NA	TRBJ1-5	TGCAGCGTGGGATCACCGCGGCAGCCCCAGCATTTT	CSVGSPRQPQHF
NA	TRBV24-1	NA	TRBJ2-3	TGTGCCACCGGAGGGGACAGCCGCACAGATACGCAGTATTTT	CATGGDSRTDTQYF
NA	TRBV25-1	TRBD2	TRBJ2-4	TGTGCCAGCAGTGTGAGCGGGGCGGGAGGCTCGACGGGGAACATTCAGTACTTC	CASSVSGAGGSTGNIQYF
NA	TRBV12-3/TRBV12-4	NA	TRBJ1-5	TGTGCCAGCAGTTTGGACCCCGGGAGGGTTGGCAATCAGCCCCAGCATTTT	CASSLDPGRVGNQPQHF
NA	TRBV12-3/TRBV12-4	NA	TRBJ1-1	TGTGCCAGCAGTTTAAGTAGCCCTGAAGCTTTCTTT	CASSLSSPEAFF
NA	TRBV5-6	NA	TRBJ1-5	TGTGCCAGCAGCTTGCGGACAAGTAGCAATCAGCCCCAGCATTTT	CASSLRTSSNQPQHF
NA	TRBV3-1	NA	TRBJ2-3	TGTGCCAGCAGCCAAGCGGCGGGTAGCACAGATACGCAGTATTTT	CASSQAAGSTDTQYF
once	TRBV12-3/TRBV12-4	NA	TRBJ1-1	TGTGCCAGCAGTTTAAGGGACCGACACCGCATATCGAACACTGAAGCTTTCTTT	CASSLRDRHRISNTEAFF